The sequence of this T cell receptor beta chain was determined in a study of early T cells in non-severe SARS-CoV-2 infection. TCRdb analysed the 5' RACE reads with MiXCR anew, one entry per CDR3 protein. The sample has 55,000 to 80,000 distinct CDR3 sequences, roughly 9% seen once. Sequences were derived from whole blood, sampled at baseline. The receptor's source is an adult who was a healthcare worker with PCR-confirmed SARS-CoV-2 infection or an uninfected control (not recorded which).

The CDR3 is CASSPGLAGNEQFF. CDR3 DNA: TGTGCCAGCAGCCCAGGACTAGCGGGAAATGAGCAGTTCTTC. J is TRBJ2-1 and V is TRBV9, with 12 bases matching TRBD2. The CDR3 covers 14 residues. The trim removed 4 bases at V and 7 bases at J, leaving 3 bases unmatched. Germline-derived CDR1 and CDR2 are SGDLS and YYNGEE.